Below, 5 T cell receptor beta chains from the same sample are listed, as sequenced in a study of blood T cell repertoires in COVID-19. The assay was immunoSEQ multiplex PCR, and TCRdb's table has in-frame clones only and misses some. Of about 250,000 clones listed, around 90% were seen once; the top ten hold over 1.2%. The sample taken for sequencing was peripheral blood. These receptors all come from an elderly man with acute or convalescent COVID-19.

This chain links TRBV18 with TRBJ2-3; 12 positions match TRBD2. The germline V gene encodes CDR1 KGHSH and CDR2 LQKENI. With 4 bases clipped from V and 4 bases from J, the junction kept 6 bases outside the gene matches. CDR3 length: 16 residues. CDR3 DNA: TGTGCCAGCTCACACCGGACTAGCGGGGAAGCAGATACGCAGTATTTT. It encodes CASSHRTSGEADTQYF.

The V and J genes are TRBV7-2 and TRBJ2-5, with a weak D call TRBD2 (6 bases). This CDR3 region has 14 residues. Trimming left V 5 bases short and J 1 base short, with 11 bases between. Germline V gene sequence: CDR1 SGHTA, CDR2 FQGNSA. In nucleotides, the CDR3 is TGTGCCAGCAGCCTGGCGGGGTCCCAAGAGACCCAGTACTTC. This gives the protein CASSLAGSQETQYF.

The chain couples TRBV7-2 to TRBJ1-1; D is uncertain. With 4 bases removed from V and 1 base from J, the gap between germline ends came to 7 bases. Germline assignment: CDR1 SGHTA and CDR2 FQGNSA. There are 13 residues in the CDR3. CDR3 sequence: CASSSIRNTEAFF. The DNA for the CDR3 is TGTGCCAGCAGCTCCATTAGGAACACTGAAGCTTTCTTT.

The CDR3: CASSQPMGQPYEQYF. In DNA, the CDR3 is TGCGCCAGCAGCCAACCAATGGGACAGCCCTACGAGCAGTACTTC. The chain combines TRBV4-1 with TRBJ2-7; 7 positions match TRBD1. Germline V gene sequence: CDR1 MGHRA, CDR2 YSYEKL. V gave up 2 bases and J gave up 2 bases; unmatched junction bases: 6. The CDR3 sequence is 15 residues long.

The rearrangement uses TRBV11-2 and TRBJ2-7; TRBD2 is a possible D gene (5 bases). The germline CDR1 and CDR2 sequences are SGHAT and FQNNGV. The germline V and J ends were trimmed by 2 bases and 12 bases, with 32 bases remaining between them. The CDR3 consists of 18 residues. The CDR3: CASSLSLPSGPNPAEVYF. In nucleotides, the CDR3 is TGTGCCAGCAGCTTAAGCCTACCCTCCGGGCCTAACCCGGCGGAGGTGTACTTC.